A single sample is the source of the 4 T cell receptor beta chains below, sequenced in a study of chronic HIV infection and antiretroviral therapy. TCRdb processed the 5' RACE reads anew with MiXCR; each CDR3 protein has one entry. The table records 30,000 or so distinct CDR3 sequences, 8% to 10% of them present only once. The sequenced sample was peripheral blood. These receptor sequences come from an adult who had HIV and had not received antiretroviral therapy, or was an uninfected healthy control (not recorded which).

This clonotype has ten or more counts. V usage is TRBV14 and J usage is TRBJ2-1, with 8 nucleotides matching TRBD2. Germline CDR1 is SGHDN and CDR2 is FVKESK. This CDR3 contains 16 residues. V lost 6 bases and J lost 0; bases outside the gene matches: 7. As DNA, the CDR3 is TGTGCCAGCAGGCGAGCGGGGGTGAGCTCCTACAATGAGCAGTTCTTC. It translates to CASRRAGVSSYNEQFF.

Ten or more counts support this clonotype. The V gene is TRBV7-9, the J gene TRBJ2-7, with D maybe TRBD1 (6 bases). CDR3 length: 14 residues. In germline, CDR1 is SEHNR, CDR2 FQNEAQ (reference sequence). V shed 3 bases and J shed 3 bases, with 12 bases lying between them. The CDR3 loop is CASSFSGQYYEQYF. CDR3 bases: TGTGCCAGCAGCTTTTCAGGACAGTACTACGAGCAGTACTTC.

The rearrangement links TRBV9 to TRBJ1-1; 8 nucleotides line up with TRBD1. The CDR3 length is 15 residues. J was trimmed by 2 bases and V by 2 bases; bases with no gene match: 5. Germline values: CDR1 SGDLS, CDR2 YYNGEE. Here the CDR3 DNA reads TGTGCCAGCAGCGTTCAGGGGGCGCCCAACACTGAAGCTTTCTTT. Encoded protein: CASSVQGAPNTEAFF. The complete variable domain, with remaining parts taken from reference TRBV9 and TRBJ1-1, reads DSGVTQTPKHLITATGQRVTLRCSPRSGDLSVYWYQQSLDQGLQFLIQYYNGEERAKGNILERFSAQQFPDLHSELNLSSLELGDSALYFCASSVQGAPNTEAFFGQGTRLTVV.

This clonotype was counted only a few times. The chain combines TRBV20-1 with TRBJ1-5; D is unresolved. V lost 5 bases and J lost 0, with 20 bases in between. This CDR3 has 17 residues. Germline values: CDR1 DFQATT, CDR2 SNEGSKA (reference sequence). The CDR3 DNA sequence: TGCAGTGCTTACGACGGATTTATACTTAGTAGCAATCAGCCCCAGCATTTT. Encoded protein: CSAYDGFILSSNQPQHF.